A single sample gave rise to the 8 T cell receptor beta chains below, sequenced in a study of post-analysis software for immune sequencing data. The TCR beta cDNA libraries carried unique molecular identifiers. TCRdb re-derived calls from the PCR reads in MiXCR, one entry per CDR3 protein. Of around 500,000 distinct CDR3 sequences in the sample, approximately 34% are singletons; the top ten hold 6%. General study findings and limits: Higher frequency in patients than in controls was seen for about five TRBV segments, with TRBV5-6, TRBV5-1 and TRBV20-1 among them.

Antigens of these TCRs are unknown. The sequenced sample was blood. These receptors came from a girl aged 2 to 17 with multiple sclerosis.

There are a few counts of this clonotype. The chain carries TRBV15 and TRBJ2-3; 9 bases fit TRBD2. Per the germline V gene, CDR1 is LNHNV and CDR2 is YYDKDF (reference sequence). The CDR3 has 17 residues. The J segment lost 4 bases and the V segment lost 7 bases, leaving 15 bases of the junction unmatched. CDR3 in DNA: TGTGCCACCACGATCTCGCGAGATAGCGGGGGCCCAGATACGCAGTATTTT. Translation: CATTISRDSGGPDTQYF.

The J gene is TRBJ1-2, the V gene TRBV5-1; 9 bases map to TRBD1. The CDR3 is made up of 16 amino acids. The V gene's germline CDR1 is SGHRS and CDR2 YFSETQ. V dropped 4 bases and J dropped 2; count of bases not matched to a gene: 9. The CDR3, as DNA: TGCGCCAGCAGCCCGGCCGGGACAGGGCTCAACTATGGCTACACCTTC. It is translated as CASSPAGTGLNYGYTF.

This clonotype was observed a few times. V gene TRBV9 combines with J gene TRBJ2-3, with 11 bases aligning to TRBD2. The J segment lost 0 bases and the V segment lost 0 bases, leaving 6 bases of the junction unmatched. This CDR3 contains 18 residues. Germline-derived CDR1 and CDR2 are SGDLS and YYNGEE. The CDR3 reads CASSVGLAGGPSTDTQYF. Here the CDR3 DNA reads TGTGCCAGCAGCGTAGGGCTAGCGGGGGGTCCTAGCACAGATACGCAGTATTTT.

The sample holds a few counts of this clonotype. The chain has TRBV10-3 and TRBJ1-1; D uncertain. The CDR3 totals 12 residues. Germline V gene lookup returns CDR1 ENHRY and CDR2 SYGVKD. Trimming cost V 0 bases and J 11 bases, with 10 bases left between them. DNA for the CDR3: TGTGCCATCAGTGAGTCGACTCGAGGGGCTTTCTTT. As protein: CAISESTRGAFF.

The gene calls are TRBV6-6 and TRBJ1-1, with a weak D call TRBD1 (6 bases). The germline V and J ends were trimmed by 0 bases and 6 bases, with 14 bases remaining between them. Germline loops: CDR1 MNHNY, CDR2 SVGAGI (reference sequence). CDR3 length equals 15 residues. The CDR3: CASSYSKGGAPEAFF. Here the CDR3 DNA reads TGTGCCAGCAGTTACTCGAAAGGGGGAGCACCTGAAGCTTTCTTT.

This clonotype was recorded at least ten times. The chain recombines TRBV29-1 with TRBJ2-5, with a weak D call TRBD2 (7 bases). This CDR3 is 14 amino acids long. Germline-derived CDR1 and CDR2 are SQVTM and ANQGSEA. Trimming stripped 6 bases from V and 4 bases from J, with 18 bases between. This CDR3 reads CSVGTGGQGETQYF. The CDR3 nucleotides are TGCAGCGTCGGTACCGGGGGGCAGGGAGAGACCCAGTACTTC.

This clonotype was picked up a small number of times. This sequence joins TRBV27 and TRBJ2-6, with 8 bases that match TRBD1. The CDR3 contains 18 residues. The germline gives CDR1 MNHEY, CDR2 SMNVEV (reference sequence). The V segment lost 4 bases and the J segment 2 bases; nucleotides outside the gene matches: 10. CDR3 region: CASSSPRGLFPGANVLTF. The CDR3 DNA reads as TGTGCCAGCAGTTCCCCCAGGGGGCTCTTTCCTGGGGCCAACGTCCTGACTTTC.

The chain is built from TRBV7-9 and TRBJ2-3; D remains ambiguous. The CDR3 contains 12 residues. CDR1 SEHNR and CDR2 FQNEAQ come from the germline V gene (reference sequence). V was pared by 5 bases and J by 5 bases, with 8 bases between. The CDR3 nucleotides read TGTGCCAGCAGCCCATCGGTAGATACGCAGTATTTT. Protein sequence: CASSPSVDTQYF.